A single sample is the source of the 2 T cell receptor beta chains below, sequenced in a study of technical replicates of blood from a handful of donors. Method: immunoSEQ multiplex PCR; TCRdb's copy keeps in-frame clones and lacks some. The sample has 80,000 to 90,000 clones, about 94% seen once. Sample: T cells isolated from PBMCs. The receptors were gathered from a human donor in good health.

V and J are TRBV5-1 and TRBJ1-3, with TRBD1 identical over 9 bases. Germline V gene lookup returns CDR1 SGHRS and CDR2 YFSETQ. The CDR3 sequence is 18 residues long. The J segment lost 3 bases and the V segment lost 0 bases, leaving 10 bases of the junction unmatched. CDR3 sequence: CASSLEGTGRGIGNTIYF. Written as DNA, the CDR3 is TGCGCCAGCAGCTTGGAAGGGACAGGGCGTGGAATTGGAAACACCATATATTTT.

The J gene is TRBJ1-2, the V gene TRBV28; tentatively, D is TRBD1 (6 bases). Germline CDR1 is MDHEN and CDR2 is SYDVKM. The ends were cut back, 3 bases at V and 2 bases at J, with 7 bases in the middle. The CDR3 spans 13 residues. As DNA, the CDR3 is TGTGCCAGCAGTTTTACAGGGAACTATGGCTACACCTTC. Its protein product is CASSFTGNYGYTF.